This TCR beta chain appears in the sequencing data of a study of Ad26.COV2.S vaccination and SARS-CoV-2 variants (dated by TCRdb to 2020 to 2023). In the study overall: Donors in the vaccine arm were drawn from COV1001, a phase I-IIa trial of Ad26.COV2.S in healthy adults that was multicentre, randomized, double-blind and placebo-controlled. Ad26.COV2.S was administered intramuscularly at 5 x 10^10 or 1 x 10^11 viral particles, either as a single shot or as two shots given 56 days apart. Sequencing of the TCRbeta repertoire served to evaluate the specificity and breadth of SARS-CoV-2-reactive T cell receptors following Ad26.COV2.S vaccination. The TCR-sequenced set comprised roughly 30 samples: some 19 Ad26.COV2.S vaccine recipients, 5 placebo recipients and 8 SARS-CoV-2 convalescent individuals. Participants in the trial were split at random into five groups of five each, receiving low-dose or high-dose Ad26.COV2.S once or twice, or else placebo on both occasions. Blinding of investigators to trial group allocation was maintained during experiments and outcome assessment.

What the work shows at the level of the full study, not this receptor alone: The authors noted that the TCR breadth and depth analyses may have underestimated total T cell responses. After vaccination, substantial breadth of spike-specific CD8+ and CD4+ T cell responses was reported. Comparable non-spike TCR breadth was observed between vaccine and placebo recipients, consistent with only spike being contained in the vaccine. Ad26.COV2.S recipients had higher spike-specific TCR breadth than placebo recipients (P = 0.0014). The study was not powered for comparison of responses between vaccine doses or regimens.

From cysteine to phenylalanine, the CDR3 is 16 amino acids long. The read is trimmed to its CDR3 DNA, 48 bases read in frame from base 1. In the germline V gene, CDR1 corresponds to SGHNT and CDR2 to YENEEA. Between the V and J ends, shortened by 4 bases and 5 bases respectively, the junction contains 18 bases. Notes on this clone: The target of this receptor is not known. No base qualities exist here, and no much larger clone lies one base off it.

The immunoSEQ Assay was the method used to sequence TCRbeta CDR3 regions. After extraction, genomic DNA underwent amplification by bias-controlled multiplex PCR, followed by high-throughput sequencing. The authors' pipeline ran thus. Collapsing and filtering of sequences were performed to quantify the absolute abundance of each unique TCRbeta CDR3 region. T cell fraction was estimated by normalizing TCRbeta template counts to usable DNA, with usable DNA measured through amplification of reference genes found in all nucleated cells. Repertoire TCRs were annotated as SARS-CoV-2-specific when V gene, CDR3 amino acid sequence and J gene were exactly matched to a known reactive TCR set. The reference SARS-CoV-2 TCR set was derived from MIRA and filtered for enrichment in COVID-19-positive ImmuneCODE repertoires, a step that removed public or cross-reactive TCRs. Drawing on the MIRA antigens, annotated TCRs were analysed further at the level of specific ORF or position within ORF. Breadth was defined as annotated unique rearrangements over total unique productive rearrangements; depth was the summed frequency of those rearrangements. Two-sided Wilcoxon rank-sum tests were applied when comparing TCR breadth between groups. The table was pulled from immuneACCESS by TCRdb, which kept in-frame rearrangements only. Such tables lose some clones; where checked, under half of the loss comes from unresolved V genes, and the rest has no known cause. V, J and clone size derive from that table, while D and trimming were established from the DNA sequence. The sample includes 400,000 to 500,000 clones, with approximately 92% observed a single time. The ten largest clones take up 2.5% to 3% of the sample.

The sample's treatment or condition label is to be understood as: 19 received Ad26.COV2.S at low or high dose, single or two shots; about 5 received placebo; per-sample allocation not given. Repertoires of vaccine and placebo recipients were sequenced from samples taken on day 63 after the first injection. Cohort 1b enrolled about two dozen adults aged 18-55 years at a single site in Boston, USA, between 29 July and 7 August 2020. Ad26.COV2.S was a replication-incompetent adenovirus type 26 vector that expressed a prefusion-stabilized SARS-CoV-2 spike protein derived from the original Wuhan strain.

The sequencing used peripheral blood, collected in a trial of Ad26.COV2.S vaccine versus placebo. The sequence was collected from a person between 18 and 59 years old who received the Ad26.COV2.S COVID-19 vaccine or a placebo. The rearranged chain carries TRBV11-3 and TRBJ2-1; the D gene cannot be resolved beyond TRBD1 or TRBD2, each matching 5 bases. DNA sequence: TGTGCCAGCAGCTCCCCGGGCCCCTGGGACGACAATGAGCAGTTCTTC. Its coded protein is CASSSPGPWDDNEQFF.